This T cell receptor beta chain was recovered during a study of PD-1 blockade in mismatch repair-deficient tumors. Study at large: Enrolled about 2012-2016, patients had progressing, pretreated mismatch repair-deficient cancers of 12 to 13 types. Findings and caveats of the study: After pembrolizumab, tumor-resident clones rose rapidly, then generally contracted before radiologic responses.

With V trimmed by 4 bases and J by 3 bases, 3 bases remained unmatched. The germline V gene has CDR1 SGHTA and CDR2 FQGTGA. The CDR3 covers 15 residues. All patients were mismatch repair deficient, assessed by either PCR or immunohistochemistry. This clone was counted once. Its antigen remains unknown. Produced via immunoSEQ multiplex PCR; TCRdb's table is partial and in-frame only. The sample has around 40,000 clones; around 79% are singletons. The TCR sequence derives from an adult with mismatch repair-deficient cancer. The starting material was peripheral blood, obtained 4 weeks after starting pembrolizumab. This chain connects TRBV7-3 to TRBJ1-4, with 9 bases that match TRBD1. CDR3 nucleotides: TGTGCCAGCAGCTCTACAGGGGGCCCTAATGAAAAACTGTTTTTT. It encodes CASSSTGGPNEKLFF.